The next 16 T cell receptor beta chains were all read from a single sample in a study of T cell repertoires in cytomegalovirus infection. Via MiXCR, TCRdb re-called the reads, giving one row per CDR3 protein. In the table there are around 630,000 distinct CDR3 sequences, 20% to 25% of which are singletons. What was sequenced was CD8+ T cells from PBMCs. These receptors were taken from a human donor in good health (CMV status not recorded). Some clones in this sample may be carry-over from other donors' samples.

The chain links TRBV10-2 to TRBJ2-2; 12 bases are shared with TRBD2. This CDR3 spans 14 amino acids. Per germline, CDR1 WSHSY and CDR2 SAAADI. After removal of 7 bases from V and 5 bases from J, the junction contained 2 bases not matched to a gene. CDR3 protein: CASITSGGTGELFF. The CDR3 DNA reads TGCGCCAGCATAACTAGCGGGGGGACCGGGGAGCTGTTTTTT.

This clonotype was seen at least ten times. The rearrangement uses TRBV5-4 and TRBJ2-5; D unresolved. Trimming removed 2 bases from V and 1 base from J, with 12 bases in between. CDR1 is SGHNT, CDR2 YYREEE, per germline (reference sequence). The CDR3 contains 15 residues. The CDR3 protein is CASSLRQEAQETQYF. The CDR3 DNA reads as TGTGCCAGCAGCTTACGGCAAGAAGCCCAAGAGACCCAGTACTTC.

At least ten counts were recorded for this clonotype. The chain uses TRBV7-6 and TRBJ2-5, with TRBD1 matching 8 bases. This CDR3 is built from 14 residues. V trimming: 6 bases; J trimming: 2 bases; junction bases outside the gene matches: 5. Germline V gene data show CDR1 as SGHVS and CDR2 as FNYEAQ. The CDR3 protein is CASSHTGGQETQYF. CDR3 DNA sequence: TGTGCCAGCAGTCATACAGGGGGGCAAGAGACCCAGTACTTC.

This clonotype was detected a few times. The DNA for the CDR3 is TGTGCCAGCAGCGGGACTAGCGGCGGGGCCGAGGAGACCCAGTACTTC. As protein: CASSGTSGGAEETQYF. The chain couples TRBV2 to TRBJ2-5, with TRBD2 matching over 11 bases. V was pared by 6 bases and J by 5 bases, with 11 bases of the junction left unmatched. Germline loops: CDR1 SNHLY, CDR2 FYNNEI. CDR3 length: 16 amino acids.

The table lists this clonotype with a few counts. The CDR3 here is CASSQVSGPTYEQYV. The CDR3 DNA reads as TGCGCCAGCAGCCAAGTTAGCGGCCCCACCTACGAGCAGTACGTC. The chain uses TRBV4-1 and TRBJ2-7, with TRBD2 as a possible D gene (6 bases). Germline CDR1 MGHRA, CDR2 YSYEKL. With 1 base removed from V and 2 bases from J, the gap between germline ends came to 12 bases. The CDR3 extends over 15 amino acids.

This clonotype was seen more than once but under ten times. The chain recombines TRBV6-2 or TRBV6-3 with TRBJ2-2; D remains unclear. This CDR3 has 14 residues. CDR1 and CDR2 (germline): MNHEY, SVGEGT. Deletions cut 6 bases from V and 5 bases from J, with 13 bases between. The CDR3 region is CASSPGLSTGELFF. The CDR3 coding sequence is TGTGCCAGCAGCCCCGGTCTAAGTACCGGGGAGCTGTTTTTT.

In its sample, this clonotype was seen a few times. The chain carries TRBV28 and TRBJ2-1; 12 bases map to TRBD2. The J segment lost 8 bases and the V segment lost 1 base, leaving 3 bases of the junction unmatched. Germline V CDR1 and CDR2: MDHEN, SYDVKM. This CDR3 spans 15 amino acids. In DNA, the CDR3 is TGTGCCAGCAGTTTATCTAGCGGGGGGGCCGATGAGCAGTTCTTC. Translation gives CASSLSSGGADEQFF.

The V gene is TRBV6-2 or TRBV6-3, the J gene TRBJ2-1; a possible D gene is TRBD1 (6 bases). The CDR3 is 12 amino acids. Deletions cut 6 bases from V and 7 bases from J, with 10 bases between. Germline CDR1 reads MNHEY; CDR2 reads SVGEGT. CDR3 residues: CASRQGVNEQFF. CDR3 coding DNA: TGTGCCAGCAGACAGGGTGTTAATGAGCAGTTCTTC.

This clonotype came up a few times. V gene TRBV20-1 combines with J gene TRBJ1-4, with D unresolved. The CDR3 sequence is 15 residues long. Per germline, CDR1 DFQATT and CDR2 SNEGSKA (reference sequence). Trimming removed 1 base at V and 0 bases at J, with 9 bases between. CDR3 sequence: CSARGLVATNEKLFF. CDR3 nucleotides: TGCAGTGCTAGAGGACTAGTTGCAACTAATGAAAAACTGTTTTTT.

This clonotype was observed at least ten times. In DNA form, the CDR3 reads TGCAGTGCTAGGGGTTGGCTAGCGGCCTACGAGCAGTACGTC. Translating gives CSARGWLAAYEQYV. The rearrangement joins TRBV20-1 to TRBJ2-7; 7 positions match TRBD2. Germline loops: CDR1 DFQATT, CDR2 SNEGSKA (reference sequence). The CDR3 totals 14 residues. V dropped 3 bases and J dropped 2; count of bases not matched to a gene: 7.

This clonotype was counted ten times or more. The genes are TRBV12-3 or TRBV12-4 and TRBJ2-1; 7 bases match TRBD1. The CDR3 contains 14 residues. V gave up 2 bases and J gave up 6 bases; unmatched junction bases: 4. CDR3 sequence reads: CASSLSDRRNEQFF. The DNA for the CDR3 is TGTGCCAGCAGTTTATCGGACAGGCGCAATGAGCAGTTCTTC.

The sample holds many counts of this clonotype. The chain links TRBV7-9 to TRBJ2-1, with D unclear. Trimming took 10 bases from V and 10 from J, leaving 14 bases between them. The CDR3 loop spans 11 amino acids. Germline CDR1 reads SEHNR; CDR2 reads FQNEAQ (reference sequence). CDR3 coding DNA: TGTGCCACTGCTAGTGGTCGAGAGCAGTTCTTC. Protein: CATASGREQFF.

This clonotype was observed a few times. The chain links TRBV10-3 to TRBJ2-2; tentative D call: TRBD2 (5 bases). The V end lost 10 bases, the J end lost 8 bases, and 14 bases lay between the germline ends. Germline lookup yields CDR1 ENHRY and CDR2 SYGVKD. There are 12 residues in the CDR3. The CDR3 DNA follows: TGTGCCACCCTGAGGGCGGAGGGGGAGCTGTTTTTT. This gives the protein CATLRAEGELFF.

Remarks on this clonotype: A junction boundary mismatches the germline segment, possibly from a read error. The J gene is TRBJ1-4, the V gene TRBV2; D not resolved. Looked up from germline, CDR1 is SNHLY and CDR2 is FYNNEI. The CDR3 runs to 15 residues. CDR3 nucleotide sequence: TGTGCCAGCAGTGACTCGGGCGAAATCGATGAAAAACTGTTATTT. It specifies CASSDSGEIDEKLLF. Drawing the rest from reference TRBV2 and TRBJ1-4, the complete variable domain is EPEVTQTPSHQVTQMGQEVILRCVPISNHLYFYWYRQILGQKVEFLVSFYNNEISEKSEIFDDQFSVERPDGSNFTLKIRSTKLEDSAMYFCASSDSGEIDEKLLFGSGTQLSVL.

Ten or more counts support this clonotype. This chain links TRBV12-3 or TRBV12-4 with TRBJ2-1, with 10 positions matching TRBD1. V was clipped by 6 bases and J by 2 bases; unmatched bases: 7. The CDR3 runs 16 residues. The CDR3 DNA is TGTGCCAGCAGGGAAACCGGACAGGGGGCCTACAATGAGCAGTTCTTC. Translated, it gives CASRETGQGAYNEQFF.

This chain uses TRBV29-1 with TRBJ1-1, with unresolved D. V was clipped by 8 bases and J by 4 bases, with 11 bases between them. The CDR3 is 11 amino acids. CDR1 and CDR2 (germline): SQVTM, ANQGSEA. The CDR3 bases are TGCAGCTGCCCGGGGAGCACTGAAGCTTTCTTT. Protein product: CSCPGSTEAFF.